This T cell receptor (beta chain) was sequenced during a study of T cells after yellow fever vaccination. Broader study findings: Reappearance after the booster was observed for most primary-vaccination clones (roughly 97% CD4, almost 90% CD8).

The TCR cDNA carried a universal primer site and UMIs from 5'RACE template switching. TCRdb ran MiXCR on the 5' RACE reads and lists one entry per CDR3 protein. The sample records some 350,000 distinct CDR3 sequences, 8.7% being singletons. Germline V gives CDR1 SGHRS, CDR2 YFSETQ. V shed 3 bases and J shed 0 bases, with 16 bases lying between them. The length of the CDR3 is 17 residues. This clonotype was counted ten times or more. What it binds is not known. The TCR originated in a young man who received the YFV17D yellow fever vaccine. The chain links TRBV5-1 to TRBJ2-1; D possibly corresponds to TRBD2 (6 bases). The starting material was PBMCs, obtained on the day of the first yellow fever vaccination. The CDR3: CASSSPPGESSYNEQFF. In DNA form, the CDR3 reads TGCGCCAGCAGCTCCCCGCCGGGAGAGAGCTCCTACAATGAGCAGTTCTTC.